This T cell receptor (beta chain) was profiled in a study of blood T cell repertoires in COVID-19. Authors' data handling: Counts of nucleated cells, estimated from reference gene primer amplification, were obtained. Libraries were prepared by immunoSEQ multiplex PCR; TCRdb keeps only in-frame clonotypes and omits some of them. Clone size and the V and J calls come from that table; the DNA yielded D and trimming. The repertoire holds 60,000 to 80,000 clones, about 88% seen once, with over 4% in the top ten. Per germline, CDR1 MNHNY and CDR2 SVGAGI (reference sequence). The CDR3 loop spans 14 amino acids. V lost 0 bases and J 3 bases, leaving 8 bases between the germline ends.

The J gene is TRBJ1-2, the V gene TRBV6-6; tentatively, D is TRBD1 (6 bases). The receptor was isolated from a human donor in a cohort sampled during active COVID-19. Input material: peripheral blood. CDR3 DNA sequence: TGTGCCAGCAGTTACTCACAGGGAGACTATGGCTACACCTTC. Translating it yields CASSYSQGDYGYTF.